One sample yielded the 28 T cell receptor beta chains listed below, sequenced in a study of T cell repertoires in cytomegalovirus infection. TCRdb analysed the reads with MiXCR anew, one entry per CDR3 protein. This sample has under 850,000 distinct CDR3 sequences, with 35% to 45% found just once. Sequenced material: PBMCs. These receptor sequences come from a human donor in good health (CMV status not recorded). Some clones in this sample may be carry-over from other donors' samples.

This clonotype was seen only a few times. The CDR3 protein is CASGGGRGVKETQYF. CDR3 nucleotide sequence: TGTGCCAGCGGAGGCGGGAGAGGTGTAAAAGAGACCCAGTACTTC. The chain carries TRBV2 and TRBJ2-5; 7 nucleotides line up with TRBD2. The CDR3 contains 15 residues. CDR1 is SNHLY and CDR2 is FYNNEI in the germline V gene. The J segment lost 3 bases and the V segment lost 8 bases, leaving 12 bases of the junction unmatched. Complete variable domain (other parts from reference TRBV2 and TRBJ2-5): EPEVTQTPSHQVTQMGQEVILRCVPISNHLYFYWYRQILGQKVEFLVSFYNNEISEKSEIFDDQFSVERPDGSNFTLKIRSTKLEDSAMYFCASGGGRGVKETQYFGPGTRLLVL.

V usage is TRBV6-1 and J usage is TRBJ2-7; the D gene is possibly TRBD1 (6 bases). The length of the CDR3 is 14 residues. Germline V gene sequence: CDR1 MNHNS, CDR2 SASEGT. V was pared by 6 bases and J by 0 bases, with 12 bases between. The chain's CDR3 is CASSPKGGSYEQYF. The DNA for the CDR3 is TGTGCCAGCAGCCCCAAAGGGGGCTCCTACGAGCAGTACTTC.

This chain links TRBV20-1 with TRBJ2-2, with D possibly being TRBD1 or TRBD2 (5 bases each). The germline V and J ends were trimmed by 2 bases and 4 bases, with 14 bases remaining between them. CDR3 length: 15 amino acids. The germline gives CDR1 DFQATT, CDR2 SNEGSKA (reference sequence). The CDR3, as DNA: TGCAGTGCTAGAACCCCGGGGCAGAGCACCGGGGAGCTGTTTTTT. Its protein product is CSARTPGQSTGELFF.

This clonotype turned up a few times. The rearrangement links TRBV6-5 to TRBJ1-2; TRBD1 might be the D (6 bases). The ends were cut back, 4 bases at V and 4 bases at J, with 10 bases in the middle. Germline V lookup: CDR1 MNHEY, CDR2 SVGAGI. The CDR3 spans 13 residues. The CDR3 sequence: CASSWTDLYGYTF. In DNA, the CDR3 is TGTGCCAGCAGTTGGACAGACCTCTATGGCTACACCTTC.

In its sample, this clonotype was seen a few times. The chain links TRBV19 to TRBJ1-5, with TRBD1 matching 7 bases. CDR3 length: 14 amino acids. Germline values: CDR1 LNHDA, CDR2 SQIVND (reference sequence). The trim removed 1 base at V and 10 bases at J, leaving 7 bases unmatched. CDR3 DNA: TGTGCCAGTAGTATAGGTTCCGGGACAGCCCCCCAGCATTTT. As protein: CASSIGSGTAPQHF.

This clonotype was detected many times. This chain links TRBV10-3 with TRBJ1-1; D not resolved. V was pared by 6 bases and J by 0 bases, with 5 bases between. The CDR3 runs to 12 residues. The germline CDR1 and CDR2 sequences are ENHRY and SYGVKD. This chain's CDR3 is CAIRRVNTEAFF. CDR3 in DNA: TGTGCCATCAGGAGGGTGAACACTGAAGCTTTCTTT.

The rearrangement joins TRBV7-2 to TRBJ1-6; TRBD1 might be the D (6 bases). Per germline, CDR1 SGHTA and CDR2 FQGNSA. Trimming cost V 5 bases and J 8 bases, with 22 bases left between them. The CDR3 is 17 residues long. As DNA, the CDR3 is TGTGCCAGCAGCCGAGACAGGACCCCATCGATCTATTCACCCCTCCACTTT. Translated: CASSRDRTPSIYSPLHF.

In this sample, this clonotype turned up a few times. The V and J genes are TRBV7-6 and TRBJ1-1; tentatively, D is TRBD1 (6 bases). The CDR3 has 16 residues. Germline V CDR1 and CDR2: SGHVS, FNYEAQ. V dropped 1 base and J dropped 1 base, with 13 bases sitting between them. CDR3 region: CASSLGRGAENTEAFF. The CDR3 nucleotides are TGTGCCAGCAGCTTAGGTCGGGGGGCGGAGAACACTGAAGCTTTCTTT. The full variable domain, completed using reference TRBV7-6 and TRBJ1-1, is GAGVSQSPRYKVTKRGQDVALRCDPISGHVSLYWYRQALGQGPEFLTYFNYEAQQDKSGLPNDRFSAERPEGSISTLTIQRTEQRDSAMYRCASSLGRGAENTEAFFGQGTRLTVV.

The genes are TRBV29-1 and TRBJ1-1, with D unclear. With 4 bases removed from V and 4 bases from J, the gap between germline ends came to 13 bases. CDR1 and CDR2 (germline): SQVTM, ANQGSEA. The CDR3 length is 13 residues. The CDR3 bases are TGCAGCGTTGCCGGCAGGCTGGTCACTGAAGCTTTCTTT. This encodes CSVAGRLVTEAFF.

This clonotype was seen a handful of times. The CDR3 sequence is CASSFGSPWRGGLGTDTQYF. The CDR3 bases are TGTGCCAGCAGTTTCGGCTCGCCTTGGCGGGGGGGACTGGGCACAGATACGCAGTATTTT. This chain links TRBV28 with TRBJ2-3; TRBD2 agrees at 9 bases. Germline values: CDR1 MDHEN, CDR2 SYDVKM. The CDR3 runs 20 residues. The V gene end was trimmed by 3 bases and the J gene end by 1 base; junction bases not matched to a gene: 17.

This clonotype was observed a few times. This chain joins TRBV6-1 and TRBJ1-2; 9 bases fit TRBD1. From germline, CDR1 is MNHNS and CDR2 SASEGT. This CDR3 spans 14 amino acids. V trimming: 3 bases; J trimming: 2 bases; junction bases outside the gene matches: 1. The CDR3 sequence is CASSEDRGNYGYTF. The CDR3 nucleotides read TGTGCCAGCAGTGAGGACAGGGGAAACTATGGCTACACCTTC.

The chain uses TRBV29-1 and TRBJ2-3; D is unresolved. V was trimmed by 5 bases and J by 6 bases, leaving 12 bases between them. Germline loops: CDR1 SQVTM, CDR2 ANQGSEA. CDR3 size: 12 residues. The CDR3 here is CSVPVRSDTQYF. The CDR3 DNA sequence: TGCAGCGTTCCGGTACGGTCCGATACGCAGTATTTT.

This clonotype turned up a few times. V usage is TRBV4-1 and J usage is TRBJ2-7; 12 bases match TRBD2. This CDR3 contains 15 residues. V lost 4 bases, J lost 7 bases, and 8 bases stayed unmatched. Per germline, CDR1 MGHRA and CDR2 YSYEKL. The CDR3 region has the DNA TGCGCCAGCAGCCGACGGACTAGCGGGGTTGAAGAGCAGTACTTC. The encoded protein is CASSRRTSGVEEQYF.

V usage is TRBV27 and J usage is TRBJ2-1; TRBD2 matches 7 bases. The junction had 4 bases not matched to a gene; V was cut back by 0 bases and J by 2 bases. The CDR3 length is 16 residues. CDR1 is MNHEY and CDR2 is SMNVEV in the germline V gene (reference sequence). CDR3 protein: CASSLSAGAPYNEQFF. The DNA of the CDR3 is TGTGCCAGCAGTTTATCCGCGGGAGCCCCCTACAATGAGCAGTTCTTC.

As regards this clonotype: The conserved closing phenylalanine or tryptophan is absent in this CDR3, likely reflecting a read error. This chain connects TRBV7-9 to TRBJ2-6; D unresolved. V shed 3 bases and J shed 3 bases, with 0 bases lying between them. Germline lookup yields CDR1 SEHNR and CDR2 FQNEAQ (reference sequence). This CDR3 comprises 12 residues. CDR3 sequence (DNA): TGTGCCAGCAGCTTTGGGGCCAACGTCCTGACTTTA. It is translated as CASSFGANVLTL.

The table lists this clonotype with a few counts. J is TRBJ1-5 and V is TRBV12-3 or TRBV12-4, with D hard to call. The CDR3 runs to 13 residues. Trimming took off 0 bases at V and 7 bases at J, with 7 bases between the two ends. CDR3 DNA: TGTGCCAGCAGTTTAGCGATCAAGCAGCCCCAGCATTTT. Amino acid sequence: CASSLAIKQPQHF.

This clonotype was picked up many times. CDR3 bases: TGTGCCAGCAGCTTAAATCAGGCTCGAAGGAGTAATGAAAAACTGTTTTTT. Translation: CASSLNQARRSNEKLFF. The rearrangement links TRBV7-2 to TRBJ1-4; D unclear. This CDR3 has 17 amino acids. Looked up from germline, CDR1 is SGHTA and CDR2 is FQGNSA. Trimming stripped 2 bases from V and 4 bases from J, with 17 bases between.

The gene calls are TRBV5-6 and TRBJ2-7, with 7 bases aligning to TRBD1. The junction had 6 bases not matched to a gene; V was cut back by 1 base and J by 2 bases. The CDR3 is made up of 15 amino acids. In germline, CDR1 is SGHDT, CDR2 YYEEEE. The CDR3: CASSLYGQATYEQYF. The CDR3 DNA reads TGTGCCAGCAGCTTGTATGGACAGGCCACCTACGAGCAGTACTTC.

The V gene is TRBV11-2, the J gene TRBJ1-1; D is unclear. The CDR3 runs 15 residues. V lost 1 base and J 0 bases, leaving 9 bases between the germline ends. CDR1 is SGHAT and CDR2 is FQNNGV in the germline V gene. The CDR3 loop is CASSLGRLLNTEAFF. The CDR3 DNA sequence: TGTGCCAGCAGCTTAGGACGACTCTTGAACACTGAAGCTTTCTTT.

This clonotype was recorded a few times. The chain uses TRBV12-3 or TRBV12-4 and TRBJ1-3, with 9 bases aligning to TRBD1. J gave up 0 bases and V 6 bases, and 12 bases lay outside the gene matches. The CDR3 loop spans 18 amino acids. Here the CDR3 DNA reads TGTGCCAGCAGCGATGGACAGGGGACCTTTTTCTCTGGAAACACCATATATTTT. This sequence encodes CASSDGQGTFFSGNTIYF.

V usage is TRBV6-5 and J usage is TRBJ1-2; 7 nucleotides align to TRBD1. The CDR3 loop spans 16 amino acids. J lost 2 bases, V lost 5 bases, and 11 bases had no gene match. The germline CDR1 and CDR2 sequences are MNHEY and SVGAGI. The DNA for the CDR3 is TGTGCCAGCAGTCCTTACAGGGGAGGCGTAAACTATGGCTACACCTTC. It is translated as CASSPYRGGVNYGYTF.

This sequence joins TRBV7-8 and TRBJ1-2; D is ambiguous. V was trimmed by 5 bases and J by 5 bases, leaving 15 bases between them. CDR1 and CDR2 from the germline V gene are SGHVS and FQNEAQ. The CDR3 totals 14 residues. CDR3 in amino acids: CASSPGLGGYGYTF. CDR3 sequence (DNA): TGTGCCAGCAGCCCGGGCCTCGGAGGGTATGGCTACACCTTC.

The chain uses TRBV20-1 and TRBJ2-7; 12 bases are a match to TRBD2. Germline CDR1 and CDR2: DFQATT and SNEGSKA (reference sequence). There are 13 residues in the CDR3. Trimming at V came to 3 bases and at J to 6 bases, leaving 3 bases not matched to a gene. CDR3 loop: CSASPGLAGEQYF. The CDR3 DNA reads TGCAGTGCTAGCCCGGGACTAGCGGGCGAGCAGTACTTC.

This clonotype has just a few counts. V is TRBV6-6 and J is TRBJ2-5; D might be TRBD1 or TRBD2, each matching 5 bases. The V gene lost 7 bases and the J gene lost 5 bases, with 17 bases spanning the gap. The CDR3 has 14 amino acids. The germline CDR1 and CDR2 sequences are MNHNY and SVGAGI (reference sequence). The CDR3 DNA reads TGTGCCAGCAAAATTCAGGGAGTTCGGGAGACCCAGTACTTC. Translated: CASKIQGVRETQYF.

Details on this clonotype: Germline is not matched at one junction end, which may reflect a read error. The J gene is TRBJ2-2, the V gene TRBV28; a weak D match, TRBD2 (6 bases). The CDR3 length is 15 residues. Germline V gene lookup returns CDR1 MDHEN and CDR2 SYDVKM. CDR3 region: CASSLIAPGVGELFF. The CDR3 DNA reads as TGTGCCAGCAGTTTGATCGCCCCGGGGGTGGGGGAGCTTTTTTTT. Full variable domain (missing parts from reference TRBV28 and TRBJ2-2): DVKVTQSSRYLVKRTGEKVFLECVQDMDHENMFWYRQDPGLGLRLIYFSYDVKMKEKGDIPEGYSVSREKKERFSLILESASTNQTSMYLCASSLIAPGVGELFFGEGSRLTVL.

This clonotype was counted only a few times. One end of the junction fails to match germline, which may point to a read error. The CDR3 bases are TGTGCTAGCAGCATCGGGCAGAATCAGCCCCAGCATTTT. Its protein is CASSIGQNQPQHF. The rearrangement links TRBV7-6 to TRBJ1-5; no firm D call. The CDR3 loop spans 13 amino acids. Germline V lookup: CDR1 SGHVS, CDR2 FNYEAQ.

This clonotype was counted only a few times. The chain uses TRBV27 and TRBJ1-2; D possibly corresponds to TRBD1 (5 bases). V lost 6 bases and J 3 bases, leaving 11 bases between the germline ends. Germline V lookup: CDR1 MNHEY, CDR2 SMNVEV (reference sequence). This CDR3 is built from 13 residues. This CDR3 is CASRPGLHYGYTF. As DNA, the CDR3 is TGTGCCAGCAGACCGGGACTGCACTATGGCTACACCTTC.

This clonotype was counted a single time. V and J are TRBV20-1 and TRBJ1-2; D unclear. Germline V gives CDR1 DFQATT, CDR2 SNEGSKA (reference sequence). The CDR3 runs 14 residues. V lost 0 bases to trimming and J lost 5 bases, with 13 bases between them. The CDR3 DNA is TGCAGTGCTAGAGATTATCTGTCCTCATATGGCTACACCTTC. It codes for CSARDYLSSYGYTF.